Following are 9 T cell receptor beta chains from one sample sequenced in a study of regulatory T cells in long-lasting Graves disease. Construction of the TCR beta libraries employed iRepertoire HTBI primers in conjunction with Arm-PCR of CDR3 regions. Via MiXCR, TCRdb re-called the multiplex PCR reads, giving one row per CDR3 protein. The sample comprises approximately 360,000 distinct CDR3 sequences, approximately 23% of which are singletons, and approximately 28% rests with the top ten. Time point denoted: persistent/refractory GD, antithyroid drugs over 5 years with positive TRAb. RNA from PBMCs was the source of the TCR library. This sample comprised peripheral blood mononuclear cells (PBMCs), obtained when the disease was refractory, from a patient treated with antithyroid drugs. Receptors originate from a woman in her 40s with Graves disease.

This clonotype was observed many times. The chain combines TRBV6-1 with TRBJ2-7, with D unclear. Germline V gene lookup returns CDR1 MNHNS and CDR2 SASEGT. The CDR3 is 11 amino acids. V shed 6 bases and J shed 6 bases, with 9 bases lying between them. The CDR3 coding sequence is TGTGCCAGCAGGTCCGGCCCCGAGCAGTACTTC. The encoded protein is CASRSGPEQYF.

This clonotype appeared many times. The V gene is TRBV5-6, the J gene TRBJ2-5; 11 bases are shared with TRBD2. From germline, CDR1 is SGHDT and CDR2 YYEEEE. Germline trimming cut 4 bases from V and 2 bases from J; bases unmatched to any gene: 7. The CDR3 spans 16 residues. The CDR3 region is CASSGPGLAEQETQYF. The CDR3 DNA is TGTGCCAGCAGCGGCCCGGGACTAGCGGAGCAAGAGACCCAGTACTTC.

The sample holds many counts of this clonotype. J is TRBJ2-7 and V is TRBV28; a possible D gene is TRBD2 (5 bases). This CDR3 is 10 amino acids long. Trimming cost V 9 bases and J 7 bases, with 10 bases left between them. Germline CDR1 MDHEN, CDR2 SYDVKM. CDR3 in DNA: TGTGCCAGTGGACTGGAGGAGCAGTACTTC. Residues: CASGLEEQYF.

The CDR3: CASSPTSATDTQYF. Here the CDR3 DNA reads TGTGCCAGCAGCCCCACGTCGGCGACAGATACGCAGTATTTT. The chain joins TRBV7-2 to TRBJ2-3; D not resolved. In germline, CDR1 is SGHTA, CDR2 FQGNSA. This CDR3 is 14 amino acids long. Trimming shortened V by 5 bases and J by 3 bases, and 12 bases separated the two germline ends.

The chain combines TRBV18 with TRBJ2-5; D is ambiguous. Germline V gene data show CDR1 as KGHSH and CDR2 as LQKENI. CDR3 length: 13 amino acids. Trimming took off 0 bases at V and 7 bases at J, with 9 bases between the two ends. The CDR3 loop is CASSPPGIGTQYF. CDR3 sequence (DNA): TGTGCCAGCTCACCACCTGGGATCGGGACCCAGTACTTC.

The V call is TRBV6-9, the J call TRBJ2-1; D unclear. The CDR3 has 13 residues. The V gene lost 3 bases and the J gene lost 9 bases, with 12 bases spanning the gap. The germline V gene encodes CDR1 MNHGY and CDR2 SVAAGI. CDR3: CASSYSRVTEQFF. For the CDR3, the DNA is TGTGCCAGCAGTTACTCTCGGGTTACTGAGCAGTTCTTC.

This chain links TRBV6-5 with TRBJ1-3; D is undetermined. Trimming took 2 bases from V and 0 from J, leaving 8 bases between them. Germline V gene sequence: CDR1 MNHEY, CDR2 SVGAGI. This CDR3 is built from 15 residues. The CDR3 sequence: CASSYSFSSGNTIYF. The CDR3 nucleotides are TGTGCCAGCAGTTACAGCTTCAGCTCTGGAAACACCATATATTTT.

This clonotype was detected only once. The chain has TRBV12-3 or TRBV12-4 and TRBJ2-3; D remains unclear. The CDR3 loop spans 12 amino acids. The V and J ends lost 5 bases and 6 bases respectively, with 9 bases between them. The CDR3 DNA follows: TGTGCCAGCAGTCCGTCAATGGATACGCAGTATTTT. Residues: CASSPSMDTQYF.

This clonotype was recorded many times. V is TRBV28 and J is TRBJ2-2; 10 nucleotides line up with TRBD2. The junction had 13 bases not matched to a gene; V was cut back by 4 bases and J by 5 bases. This CDR3 has 18 amino acids. Per the germline V gene, CDR1 is MDHEN and CDR2 is SYDVKM. The CDR3 region has the DNA TGTGCCAGCAGTTCTCTAGCGGGAGCGGGAGGTTGGACCGGGGAGCTGTTTTTT. Amino acid sequence: CASSSLAGAGGWTGELFF. The full variable domain, in which reference TRBV28 and TRBJ2-2 provide the parts outside the CDR3, is DVKVTQSSRYLVKRTGEKVFLECVQDMDHENMFWYRQDPGLGLRLIYFSYDVKMKEKGDIPEGYSVSREKKERFSLILESASTNQTSMYLCASSSLAGAGGWTGELFFGEGSRLTVL.